The 17 T cell receptor beta chains below all came from one sample that was sequenced in a study of shared clonotypes between healthy human individuals. Data came from immunoSEQ multiplex PCR; TCRdb stores just in-frame clones and leaves some out. This sample has about 470,000 clones, with roughly 80% found just once. Sequencing input: PBMCs. These receptors all come from a woman between 40 and 55 years old in good health. Some clones in this sample may be carry-over from other donors' samples.

This chain joins TRBV5-1 and TRBJ2-2; 14 nucleotides line up with TRBD2. This CDR3 contains 19 residues. J was trimmed by 5 bases and V by 5 bases; bases with no gene match: 14. Germline CDR1 and CDR2: SGHRS and YFSETQ. The CDR3 loop reads CASSLTGTSGRVRTGELFF. The DNA of the CDR3 is TGCGCCAGCAGTTTAACCGGGACTAGCGGGAGAGTTAGAACCGGGGAGCTGTTTTTT.

This chain joins TRBV7-2 and TRBJ2-3; 7 bases are a match to TRBD2. Trimming at V came to 1 base and at J to 5 bases, leaving 6 bases not matched to a gene. The CDR3 totals 15 residues. Germline lookup yields CDR1 SGHTA and CDR2 FQGNSA. The CDR3 here is CASSLVGGSLDTQYF. The CDR3 DNA reads TGTGCCAGCAGCTTAGTAGGCGGGAGCTTAGATACGCAGTATTTT.

CDR3 sequence: CASSSSQPSESTQYF. CDR3 DNA: TGTGCCAGCAGCTCCAGCCAGCCCAGCGAGAGTACGCAGTATTTT. The chain joins TRBV6-5 to TRBJ2-3, with no clear D. Germline V lookup: CDR1 MNHEY, CDR2 SVGAGI. Trimming removed 6 bases at V and 8 bases at J, with 21 bases between. This CDR3 contains 15 residues.

V usage is TRBV6-7 and J usage is TRBJ2-7; 11 bases map to TRBD2. TRBV6-7 is classed as an ORF, of uncertain function. V was clipped by 5 bases and J by 3 bases; unmatched bases: 9. The CDR3 spans 16 residues. CDR3 residues: CASSASSGRQNYEQYF. The CDR3 DNA sequence: TGTGCCAGCAGTGCATCTAGCGGGAGGCAGAACTACGAGCAGTACTTC.

The V gene is TRBV19, the J gene TRBJ2-7; D remains unclear. Per germline, CDR1 LNHDA and CDR2 SQIVND (reference sequence). The V end lost 6 bases, the J end lost 0 bases, and 6 bases lay between the germline ends. This CDR3 spans 12 amino acids. Here the CDR3 reads CASSLSSYEQYF. The DNA for the CDR3 is TGTGCCAGTAGCCTCAGCTCCTACGAGCAGTACTTC.

V is TRBV10-3 and J is TRBJ1-3; the match to TRBD1 covers 7 bases. The CDR3 runs 15 residues. V shed 3 bases and J 2 bases; nucleotides not matched to a gene: 4. Germline CDR1 is ENHRY and CDR2 is SYGVKD. In DNA form, the CDR3 reads TGTGCCATCAGTGAAGGGGGCACAGCTGGAAACACCATATATTTT. Its protein is CAISEGGTAGNTIYF.

This clone was seen only a few times. This sequence joins TRBV6-5 and TRBJ1-1; 8 positions match TRBD1. V lost 2 bases, J lost 5 bases, and 4 bases stayed unmatched. CDR1 MNHEY and CDR2 SVGAGI come from the germline V gene. This CDR3 spans 14 amino acids. CDR3 in amino acids: CASSYRQGWTEAFF. The CDR3, as DNA: TGTGCCAGCAGTTACCGACAGGGGTGGACTGAAGCTTTCTTT.

The chain joins TRBV5-6 to TRBJ1-5; 7 bases are a match to TRBD1. The germline V gene has CDR1 SGHDT and CDR2 YYEEEE. With 4 bases clipped from V and 2 bases from J, the junction kept 3 bases outside the gene matches. CDR3 length equals 14 residues. In DNA form, the CDR3 reads TGTGCCAGCAGCCACAGGGGTGGCAATCAGCCCCAGCATTTT. It is translated as CASSHRGGNQPQHF.

This rearrangement joins TRBV6-5 to TRBJ2-5; weak D call: TRBD2 (5 bases). The DNA end is a closer match to TRBJ2-7, so the J assignment may be wrong. CDR1 MNHEY and CDR2 SVGAGI come from the germline V gene. The CDR3 runs to 16 residues. CDR3 amino acids: CASSYIGSQEDYEQYF. CDR3 bases: TGTGCCAGCAGTTACATAGGGAGCCAGGAGGACTACGAGCAGTACTTC.

This rearrangement joins TRBV11-2 to TRBJ1-2; 7 bases fit TRBD1. Trimming at V came to 1 base and at J to 5 bases, leaving 16 bases not matched to a gene. From germline, CDR1 is SGHAT and CDR2 FQNNGV. This CDR3 region has 18 residues. The CDR3 region has the DNA TGTGCCAGCAGCTTAGTCGGCAGTCCTGCGGGACAGCCTTATGGCTACACCTTC. This encodes CASSLVGSPAGQPYGYTF.

J is TRBJ1-5 and V is TRBV28; TRBD1 matches 7 bases. Trimming took 6 bases from V and 7 from J; bases not matched to a gene: 6. Per germline, CDR1 MDHEN and CDR2 SYDVKM. This CDR3 contains 13 residues. The CDR3 DNA reads TGTGCCAGCAGGACAGGGTATGTCCAGCCCCAGCATTTT. Translating it yields CASRTGYVQPQHF.

The count of this clone is one. The chain combines TRBV6-5 with TRBJ2-5, with 9 bases fitting TRBD2. The V and J ends lost 5 bases and 5 bases, in that order; junction bases with no gene match: 9. CDR3 length equals 15 residues. The V gene's germline CDR1 is MNHEY and CDR2 SVGAGI. The DNA of the CDR3 is TGTGCCAGCAGTACGACTAGCGGAGTATTGGAGACCCAGTACTTC. The encoded protein is CASSTTSGVLETQYF.

The V gene is TRBV5-8, the J gene TRBJ2-1; D is unclear. Germline CDR1 reads SGHTS; CDR2 reads YDEGEE. V lost 3 bases to trimming and J lost 9 bases, with 19 bases between them. The CDR3 loop spans 15 amino acids. CDR3 sequence reads: CASSYGVVTRSEQFF. For the CDR3, the DNA is TGTGCCAGCAGCTATGGGGTTGTAACGAGGAGTGAGCAGTTCTTC. Looking up the rest from reference TRBV5-8 and TRBJ2-1 gives the full variable domain: EAGVTQSPTHLIKTRGQQATLRCSPISGHTSVYWYQQALGLGLQFLLWYDEGEERNRGNFPPRFSGRQFPNYSSELNVNALELEDSALYLCASSYGVVTRSEQFFGPGTRLTVL.

The rearrangement links TRBV5-6 to TRBJ2-6, with D possibly TRBD1 on 6 matching bases. V dropped 7 bases and J dropped 1 base, with 12 bases sitting between them. Germline CDR1 SGHDT, CDR2 YYEEEE. This CDR3 contains 15 residues. Here the CDR3 DNA reads TGTGCCAGCGGAATGGGGGCATCTGGGGCCAACGTCCTGACTTTC. It codes for CASGMGASGANVLTF.

The chain has TRBV15 and TRBJ1-1; TRBD1 aligns across 7 bases. Germline loops: CDR1 LNHNV, CDR2 YYDKDF (reference sequence). The V segment lost 5 bases and the J segment 4 bases; nucleotides outside the gene matches: 7. The CDR3 covers 14 residues. CDR3 nucleotides: TGTGCCACCAGCCTGACATACAGGGGCACTGAAGCTTTCTTT. Protein: CATSLTYRGTEAFF. Based on the CDR3 plus reference TRBV15 and TRBJ1-1, the full variable domain is DAMVIQNPRYQVTQFGKPVTLSCSQTLNHNVMYWYQQKSSQAPKLLFHYYDKDFNNEADTPDNFQSRRPNTSFCFLDIRSPGLGDTAMYLCATSLTYRGTEAFFGQGTRLTVV.

The rearrangement joins TRBV6-4 to TRBJ2-3, with TRBD1 matching over 9 bases. The ends lost 2 bases at V and 4 bases at J; junction bases unmatched: 7. Germline V CDR1 and CDR2: MRHNA, SNTAGT. CDR3 size: 16 residues. CDR3 in DNA: TGTGCCAGCAGTGACCAGGGAGGGACAGGGCCAGATACGCAGTATTTT. Protein product: CASSDQGGTGPDTQYF.

This clone was seen more than once but under ten times. The V and J genes are TRBV28 and TRBJ1-5, with 9 bases aligning to TRBD1. Germline loops: CDR1 MDHEN, CDR2 SYDVKM. This CDR3 region has 14 residues. With V trimmed by 8 bases and J by 2 bases, 4 bases remained unmatched. The CDR3 reads CASATGGGNQPQHF. CDR3 DNA: TGTGCCAGCGCTACAGGGGGCGGCAATCAGCCCCAGCATTTT.